This TCR beta chain was documented in a study of blood T cell repertoires in COVID-19. For the study at large: PBMCs, B-cell-depleted T cells, or T cells were the source of the cDNA or gDNA that made up the material.

The repertoire was sequenced with immunoSEQ multiplex PCR; TCRdb's copy has only in-frame clones and lacks some. The repertoire consists of about 210,000 clones, with over 75% occurring once and the leading ten covering under 2.5%. This CDR3 has 18 amino acids. The V and J ends lost 4 bases and 7 bases, in that order; junction bases with no gene match: 15. CDR1 is MNHEY and CDR2 is SVGEGT in the germline V gene. V usage is TRBV6-2 or TRBV6-3 and J usage is TRBJ2-1, with 11 bases aligning to TRBD2. This receptor was identified in a woman between 65 and 79 years old with COVID-19, enrolled during active disease. Input material: peripheral blood. This CDR3 reads CASSSPGASGGPSNEQFF. DNA of the CDR3: TGTGCCAGCAGTTCCCCCGGTGCTAGCGGGGGGCCTTCGAATGAGCAGTTCTTC.